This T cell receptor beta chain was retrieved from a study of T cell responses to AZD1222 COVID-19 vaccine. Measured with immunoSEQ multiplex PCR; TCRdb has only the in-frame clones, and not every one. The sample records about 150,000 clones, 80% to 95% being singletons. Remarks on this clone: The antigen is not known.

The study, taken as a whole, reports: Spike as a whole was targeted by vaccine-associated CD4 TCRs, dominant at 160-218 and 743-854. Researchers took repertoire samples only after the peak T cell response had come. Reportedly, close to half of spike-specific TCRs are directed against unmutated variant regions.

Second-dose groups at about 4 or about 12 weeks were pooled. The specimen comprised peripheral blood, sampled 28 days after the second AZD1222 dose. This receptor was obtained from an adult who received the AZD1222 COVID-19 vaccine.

The CDR3 loop is CASSYSDTSSYEQYF. CDR3 nucleotides: TGTGCCAGCAGTTACTCAGACACTAGCTCCTACGAGCAGTACTTC. The genes are TRBV6-2 or TRBV6-3 and TRBJ2-7; D perhaps matches TRBD2 (5 bases). The CDR3 runs to 15 residues. The V gene lost 0 bases and the J gene lost 0 bases, with 9 bases spanning the gap. Germline CDR1 is MNHEY and CDR2 is SVGEGT.